This TCR beta chain was sequenced for a study of blood T cell repertoires in COVID-19 (dated by TCRdb to about 2020). For context, the study as a whole: Samples covering the acute and convalescent phases of COVID-19 were provided by collaborators in the United States, Italy and Spain. Nearly every sample came with metadata listing a de-identified subject ID, COVID-19 status, age in years and sex. Where available, HLA class I and class II types were taken from metadata supplied by the sample provider and were not determined by assay-based typing. Deeply sampled blood TCRbeta repertoires from subjects exposed to, actively infected with, or recovered from COVID-19 were included in the dataset. A freely available public database, intended as a resource for researchers studying the immune response to SARS-CoV-2, is where the repertoires were released. Samples came from the ongoing ImmuneRACE study (first 160 participants) plus 1,254 subjects from 6 global collaborators. The prospective study material was composed of cDNA or gDNA derived from T cells, B-cell-depleted T cells, or PBMCs.

After removal of 6 bases from V and 3 bases from J, the junction retains 1 base not matched to a gene. Its CDR3 holds 14 amino acids, cysteine through phenylalanine. Only the CDR3 DNA stays, 42 bases, in frame from base 1. The germline V gene provides CDR1 MNHEY and CDR2 SVGAGI. TCRbeta CDR3 regions were amplified from genomic DNA using the immunoSEQ Assay, a bias-controlled multiplex PCR. The original methods were these. The number of nucleated cells in each sample was estimated by amplification of reference gene primers within the assay. To quantify the absolute abundance of each unique TCRbeta CDR3 rearrangement, sequence reads were collapsed and filtered. Productive Simpson clonality was computed per sample as the square root of Simpson's diversity index over productive rearrangements. TCRdb holds this immuneACCESS table with in-frame rearrangements only. Some clones are missing; in checked studies, unresolved V genes explain under half, and the rest has no known cause. That table gives V, J and clone size, and the DNA gave D and trimming. The sample table records 85,000 to 100,000 clones; roughly 88% of these occur just once. The ten largest clones add up to around 2% of the sample.

In the case of this clone: Its antigen remains unidentified. No base quality values were provided; no much bigger clone lies one nucleotide off.

Study-wide conclusions, independent of this receptor: The quantity of clinical and demographic metadata differed by source and by participant and was supplied without curation.

In Seattle, one collaborating source enrolled patients while the infection was active and tracked those patients longitudinally over the course of disease. Whole blood was collected in K2EDTA tubes by collaborating institutions according to the institutions' own protocols. Collaborator samples were shipped for TCRbeta analysis as frozen whole blood, isolated PBMCs, or DNA extracted from either sample type. This sequence was found in a man aged 45-60 years with COVID-19, enrolled during active disease. The sample consisted of peripheral blood. This sequence uses TRBV6-5 and TRBJ1-6; 8 bases in the junction line up with TRBD1. The CDR3 has the sequence CASRGQVYNSPLHF. The sequence in DNA is TGTGCCAGCAGGGGACAGGTCTATAATTCACCCCTCCACTTT.